What follows are 16 T cell receptor beta chains derived from one specimen sequenced in a study of cytomegalovirus exposure and HLA in healthy donors. The primer mix had 60 Vbeta and 13 Jbeta primers. Only in-frame clones appear in the TCRdb table, and some are missing; sequencing was by immunoSEQ multiplex PCR. The repertoire holds roughly 120,000 clones, with under 70% as singletons. The sample was PBMCs. Receptor source: a man younger than 35 in good health and CMV-seropositive.

The CDR3 DNA reads TGTGCCAGCAGCTCCTCCAGGGAAGCTTTCTTT. It yields the protein CASSSSREAFF. This rearrangement joins TRBV11-3 to TRBJ1-1; D gene uncertain. Germline V gene lookup returns CDR1 SGHNT and CDR2 YENEEA. CDR3 length equals 11 residues. With 4 bases removed from V and 8 bases from J, the gap between germline ends came to 8 bases.

The chain is built from TRBV29-1 and TRBJ2-1, with D tentatively TRBD1 (5 bases). This CDR3 spans 14 amino acids. Trimming left V 7 bases short and J 2 bases short, with 15 bases between. Germline V gene lookup returns CDR1 SQVTM and CDR2 ANQGSEA. The CDR3 bases are TGCAGCGCCCGAGAAGAACAGGCCTACAATGAGCAGTTCTTC. Amino acids: CSAREEQAYNEQFF.

CDR3 sequence reads: CASSPERQGARSDTGELFF. For the CDR3, the DNA is TGCGCCAGCAGCCCAGAGAGACAGGGGGCGCGTTCGGACACCGGGGAGCTGTTTTTT. The chain links TRBV4-1 to TRBJ2-2, with TRBD1 identical over 10 bases. From germline, CDR1 is MGHRA and CDR2 YSYEKL. The ends lost 4 bases at V and 3 bases at J; junction bases unmatched: 14. The CDR3 covers 19 residues.

The chain is built from TRBV28 and TRBJ1-4; D unclear. The CDR3 has 16 amino acids. Trimming removed 6 bases at V and 0 bases at J, with 14 bases between. Germline V CDR1 and CDR2: MDHEN, SYDVKM. The CDR3 here is CASSPHSVATNEKLFF. In nucleotides, the CDR3 is TGTGCCAGCAGCCCGCACAGTGTTGCAACTAATGAAAAACTGTTTTTT.

Notes on this clone: Sequence at one end of the junction differs from germline and may be a read error. The chain carries TRBV10-2 and TRBJ1-1, with D uncertain. The CDR3 runs to 14 residues. Germline assignment: CDR1 WSHSY and CDR2 SAAADI. The DNA for the CDR3 is TGCGCCAGCACTGAGGACGATTCGAACAGTGAAGCTTTCTTT. Amino acids: CASTEDDSNSEAFF.

This clone was seen more than once but under ten times. The chain carries TRBV19 and TRBJ1-6; D unclear. The CDR3 covers 15 residues. Trimming removed 2 bases at V and 4 bases at J, with 9 bases between. The germline CDR1 and CDR2 sequences are LNHDA and SQIVND (reference sequence). For the CDR3, the DNA is TGTGCCAGTAGTATAAGTAGCGGGTATAATTCACCCCTCCACTTT. Translating gives CASSISSGYNSPLHF.

V gene TRBV5-5 combines with J gene TRBJ2-5, with D maybe TRBD2 (6 bases). Between the trimmed V and J ends, which lost 4 bases and 5 bases, there was a span of 15 bases. The length of the CDR3 is 14 residues. The V gene's germline CDR1 is SGHKS and CDR2 YYEKEE (reference sequence). This CDR3 reads CASSAGFAPETQYF. CDR3 DNA sequence: TGTGCCAGCAGCGCGGGGTTTGCACCGGAGACCCAGTACTTC.

The chain recombines TRBV10-3 with TRBJ2-3; 9 positions agree with TRBD2. CDR3 size: 15 residues. V dropped 6 bases and J dropped 2; count of bases not matched to a gene: 6. In germline, CDR1 is ENHRY, CDR2 SYGVKD. This CDR3 is CAIRERGVVTDTQYF. As DNA, the CDR3 is TGTGCCATCAGAGAGCGGGGGGTTGTCACAGATACGCAGTATTTT.

The rearrangement joins TRBV10-1 to TRBJ2-1; TRBD2 agrees at 8 bases. CDR1 and CDR2 (germline): WNHNN, SYGVQD (reference sequence). The V and J ends lost 3 bases and 6 bases, in that order; junction bases with no gene match: 7. The CDR3 has 15 amino acids. The CDR3: CASSDFGLAGNEQFF. The CDR3 nucleotides read TGCGCCAGCAGTGATTTCGGACTAGCTGGCAATGAGCAGTTCTTC.

V is TRBV9 and J is TRBJ1-1; D gene ambiguous. The CDR3 length is 13 residues. Trimming shortened V by 4 bases and J by 7 bases, and 14 bases separated the two germline ends. CDR1 is SGDLS, CDR2 YYNGEE, per germline. CDR3: CASSPGREGEAFF. In nucleotides, the CDR3 is TGTGCCAGCAGCCCGGGGAGGGAGGGTGAAGCTTTCTTT. The full variable domain, completed using reference TRBV9 and TRBJ1-1, is DSGVTQTPKHLITATGQRVTLRCSPRSGDLSVYWYQQSLDQGLQFLIQYYNGEERAKGNILERFSAQQFPDLHSELNLSSLELGDSALYFCASSPGREGEAFFGQGTRLTVV.

V usage is TRBV5-1 and J usage is TRBJ2-3, with 14 nucleotides matching TRBD2. V trimming: 3 bases; J trimming: 5 bases; junction bases outside the gene matches: 5. There are 16 residues in the CDR3. Germline loops: CDR1 SGHRS, CDR2 YFSETQ. CDR3 in DNA: TGCGCCAGCAGCTGGCCCGGACTAGCGGGGGGAGATACGCAGTATTTT. Its protein product is CASSWPGLAGGDTQYF.

V and J are TRBV2 and TRBJ2-5, with D tentatively TRBD1 (5 bases). Germline values: CDR1 SNHLY, CDR2 FYNNEI. V gave up 3 bases and J gave up 1 base, with 9 bases separating them. The CDR3 runs to 14 residues. The CDR3: CASSDTGGQETQYF. CDR3 DNA sequence: TGTGCCAGCAGTGATACAGGCGGCCAAGAGACCCAGTACTTC.

V usage is TRBV7-9 and J usage is TRBJ2-3; 7 bases are a match to TRBD2. The CDR3 loop spans 15 amino acids. From germline, CDR1 is SEHNR and CDR2 FQNEAQ (reference sequence). After removal of 6 bases from V and 2 bases from J, the junction contained 8 bases not matched to a gene. Written as DNA, the CDR3 is TGTGCCAGCAGTCGGAGCGGGGCTAACACAGATACGCAGTATTTT. Translated, it gives CASSRSGANTDTQYF.

The gene calls are TRBV27 and TRBJ1-2; 9 bases align to TRBD1. Germline V lookup: CDR1 MNHEY, CDR2 SMNVEV (reference sequence). The length of the CDR3 is 14 residues. The V and J ends lost 5 bases and 7 bases, in that order; junction bases with no gene match: 8. In DNA form, the CDR3 reads TGTGCCAGCAGTCCCGGACAGGGGTTAGGTGGCTACACCTTC. Its translation: CASSPGQGLGGYTF.

This chain links TRBV13 with TRBJ2-7, with D maybe TRBD1 (7 bases). CDR3 length: 15 residues. CDR1 PRHDT and CDR2 FYEKMQ come from the germline V gene (reference sequence). V was shortened by 5 bases and J by 1 base, with 15 bases between the two germline ends. The CDR3 loop reads CASSGQGGLSYEQYF. Here the CDR3 DNA reads TGTGCCAGCAGCGGCCAGGGGGGTCTTTCCTACGAGCAGTACTTC.

The CDR3: CASSLAGTQHTEAFF. CDR3 nucleotides: TGTGCCAGCAGCTTAGCGGGGACACAGCATACTGAAGCTTTCTTT. The chain recombines TRBV7-8 with TRBJ1-1; tentative D call: TRBD1 (6 bases). Between the trimmed V and J ends, which lost 0 bases and 5 bases, there was a span of 13 bases. This CDR3 contains 15 residues. CDR1 is SGHVS, CDR2 FQNEAQ, per germline.